The 23 T cell receptor beta chains below were found in one sample sequenced in a study of early stage breast cancer tumors. Sequencing used immunoSEQ multiplex PCR; TCRdb keeps in-frame clones, though not all of them. The sample has 10,000 or so clones; about 70% are singletons. Sequencing was performed on normal breast tissue next to the tumor. The receptors derive from a person between 55 and 70 years old with breast cancer.

The V gene is TRBV7-6, the J gene TRBJ2-7; D might be TRBD2 (6 bases). The V gene's germline CDR1 is SGHVS and CDR2 FNYEAQ. The germline V and J ends were trimmed by 0 bases and 4 bases, with 13 bases remaining between them. The CDR3 runs 15 residues. The CDR3 bases are TGTGCCAGCAGCTTAGCGGCAGGGAGGCAATACGAGCAGTACTTC. Amino acid sequence: CASSLAAGRQYEQYF.

The V and J genes are TRBV19 and TRBJ2-3, with 10 bases identical to TRBD2. J was trimmed by 4 bases and V by 8 bases; bases with no gene match: 6. This CDR3 comprises 14 residues. The germline V gene has CDR1 LNHDA and CDR2 SQIVND (reference sequence). Here the CDR3 reads CASSRAGGPDTQYF. CDR3 DNA: TGTGCCAGTTCCCGAGCGGGAGGGCCAGATACGCAGTATTTT.

The chain links TRBV5-1 to TRBJ2-3, with 9 positions matching TRBD1. Germline loops: CDR1 SGHRS, CDR2 YFSETQ. The CDR3 length is 15 residues. J lost 7 bases, V lost 5 bases, and 11 bases had no gene match. The CDR3 is CASRITGQGTNTQYF. The CDR3 nucleotides are TGCGCCAGCAGAATAACTGGACAGGGGACAAATACGCAGTATTTT. Supplemented by reference TRBV5-1 and TRBJ2-3, the full variable domain reads KAGVTQTPRYLIKTRGQQVTLSCSPISGHRSVSWYQQTPGQGLQFLFEYFSETQRNKGNFPGRFSGRQFSNSRSEMNVSTLELGDSALYLCASRITGQGTNTQYFGPGTRLTVL.

This clone was seen a handful of times. This sequence joins TRBV7-2 and TRBJ1-2; 9 positions agree with TRBD1. CDR1 and CDR2 from the germline V gene are SGHTA and FQGNSA. After removal of 5 bases from V and 8 bases from J, the junction contained 9 bases not matched to a gene. The CDR3 extends over 14 amino acids. The CDR3 spells CASSPGRTGVGYTF. The CDR3, as DNA: TGTGCCAGCAGCCCCGGCCGGACAGGGGTCGGCTACACCTTC.

This clone was seen a single time. The rearrangement links TRBV4-3 to TRBJ2-3; D remains ambiguous. The V and J ends lost 0 bases and 4 bases respectively, with 8 bases between them. Germline assignment: CDR1 LGHNA and CDR2 YSLEER. The CDR3 loop spans 14 amino acids. Here the CDR3 reads CASSQDLSADTQYF. In DNA, the CDR3 is TGCGCCAGCAGCCAAGATTTGAGTGCAGATACGCAGTATTTT.

The gene calls are TRBV5-4 and TRBJ1-3, with 8 nucleotides matching TRBD1. V gave up 1 base and J gave up 1 base; unmatched junction bases: 4. The CDR3 length is 16 residues. CDR1 SGHNT and CDR2 YYREEE come from the germline V gene (reference sequence). The CDR3 here is CASSLPGGHSGNTIYF. DNA of the CDR3: TGTGCCAGCAGCTTGCCAGGGGGCCATTCTGGAAACACCATATATTTT.

The J gene is TRBJ2-5, the V gene TRBV27; TRBD1 agrees at 11 bases. Germline V lookup: CDR1 MNHEY, CDR2 SMNVEV (reference sequence). V was pared by 3 bases and J by 5 bases, with 5 bases of the junction left unmatched. The CDR3 spans 15 residues. The CDR3 protein is CASSFTGTGGETQYF. Written as DNA, the CDR3 is TGTGCCAGCAGTTTTACCGGGACAGGGGGGGAGACCCAGTACTTC.

The V and J genes are TRBV6-6 and TRBJ2-6; TRBD1 matches 7 bases. Germline-derived CDR1 and CDR2 are MNHNY and SVGAGI (reference sequence). This CDR3 region has 15 residues. V dropped 7 bases and J dropped 2; count of bases not matched to a gene: 5. The CDR3 reads CASIPGGTGANVLTF. The CDR3, as DNA: TGTGCCAGCATCCCAGGGGGTACTGGGGCCAACGTCCTGACTTTC.

The CDR3 DNA is TGTGCCAGCAGCGTCCAGGGGCACTATGGCTACACCTTC. This translates into CASSVQGHYGYTF. This chain joins TRBV9 and TRBJ1-2; D possibly corresponds to TRBD1 (6 bases). The CDR3 loop spans 13 amino acids. CDR1 is SGDLS and CDR2 is YYNGEE in the germline V gene. Trimming took off 2 bases at V and 3 bases at J, with 8 bases between the two ends.

The V call is TRBV28, the J call TRBJ2-1, with D tentatively TRBD1 (5 bases). Per germline, CDR1 MDHEN and CDR2 SYDVKM. V was trimmed by 8 bases and J by 6 bases, leaving 14 bases between them. This CDR3 is 13 amino acids long. CDR3: CASSQGWGNEQFF. CDR3 sequence (DNA): TGTGCCAGCTCCCAGGGTTGGGGCAATGAGCAGTTCTTC.

This clone occurred a few times. The chain joins TRBV5-1 to TRBJ1-2; a weak D match, TRBD1 (6 bases). V lost 2 bases to trimming and J lost 8 bases, with 19 bases between them. CDR3 size: 15 residues. Germline CDR1 SGHRS, CDR2 YFSETQ. CDR3 residues: CASSFGGGPGGGYTF. CDR3 in DNA: TGCGCCAGCAGCTTTGGGGGGGGCCCGGGTGGCGGCTACACCTTC.

The CDR3 nucleotides read TGTGCCAGCAGCCAAATAGCGGGAGTGGACACAGATACGCAGTATTTT. Its protein product is CASSQIAGVDTDTQYF. The chain combines TRBV7-6 with TRBJ2-3; 9 nucleotides agree with TRBD2. The junction had 8 bases not matched to a gene; V was cut back by 5 bases and J by 2 bases. In germline, CDR1 is SGHVS, CDR2 FNYEAQ. This CDR3 contains 16 residues.

V is TRBV30 and J is TRBJ1-2, with 7 bases matching TRBD1. Unmatched junction bases numbered 0, after V lost 5 bases and J lost 3 bases. The CDR3 is 11 residues long. CDR1 and CDR2 (germline): GTSNPN, SVGIG (reference sequence). The CDR3 bases are TGTGCCTGGGACAGGGACTATGGCTACACCTTC. This sequence encodes CAWDRDYGYTF.

V and J are TRBV19 and TRBJ1-5; 8 bases are a match to TRBD1. Germline values: CDR1 LNHDA, CDR2 SQIVND (reference sequence). J gave up 4 bases and V 5 bases, and 7 bases lay outside the gene matches. CDR3 size: 15 residues. In nucleotides, the CDR3 is TGTGCCAGTAGTTCAGGGGGCGGACGAAATCAGCCCCAGCATTTT. Translating gives CASSSGGGRNQPQHF.

The V gene is TRBV20-1, the J gene TRBJ1-2; D gene unclear. Trimming shortened V by 3 bases and J by 3 bases, and 5 bases separated the two germline ends. This CDR3 is built from 11 residues. Germline CDR1 is DFQATT and CDR2 is SNEGSKA (reference sequence). CDR3 DNA: TGCAGTGCTAGTAGCGACTATGGCTACACCTTC. This gives the protein CSASSDYGYTF.

The chain has TRBV7-2 and TRBJ2-3, with D possibly being TRBD2 (6 bases). CDR1 is SGHTA, CDR2 FQGNSA, per germline. The V and J ends lost 5 bases and 4 bases respectively, with 13 bases between them. This CDR3 comprises 14 residues. The CDR3 loop reads CASSARLVADTQYF. The CDR3 bases are TGTGCCAGCAGCGCCCGACTAGTCGCAGATACGCAGTATTTT.

The chain carries TRBV2 and TRBJ1-1; D might be TRBD1 (5 bases). The germline gives CDR1 SNHLY, CDR2 FYNNEI. The CDR3 spans 14 residues. The ends were cut back, 0 bases at V and 4 bases at J, with 9 bases in the middle. The CDR3 spells CASSEARGATEAFF. The CDR3 DNA reads TGTGCCAGCAGTGAAGCGCGTGGGGCCACTGAAGCTTTCTTT.

The J gene is TRBJ1-2, the V gene TRBV29-1; D not certain. This CDR3 has 13 residues. Germline CDR1 and CDR2: SQVTM and ANQGSEA. V lost 5 bases and J lost 7, with 17 bases in between. This CDR3 reads CSVTDSILRGYTF. The CDR3 bases are TGCAGCGTTACGGACTCGATACTACGTGGCTACACCTTC.

This clone was detected only a few times. CDR3 DNA sequence: TGTGCCAGCAGTCTACTACAGGGAGTTCATGGCTACACCTTC. Amino acid sequence: CASSLLQGVHGYTF. V gene TRBV28 combines with J gene TRBJ1-2; D perhaps matches TRBD1 (6 bases). The V end was cut by 5 bases, the J end by 6 bases, with 16 bases between. Germline CDR1 MDHEN, CDR2 SYDVKM. The CDR3 contains 14 residues.

V usage is TRBV5-4 and J usage is TRBJ2-3; 9 bases align to TRBD2. This CDR3 is built from 14 residues. CDR1 and CDR2 (germline): SGHNT, YYREEE (reference sequence). The CDR3 loop reads CATKAGGATDTQYF. In nucleotides, the CDR3 is TGTGCTACAAAGGCGGGGGGGGCCACAGATACGCAGTATTTT.

This rearrangement joins TRBV6-6 to TRBJ2-2; 8 nucleotides match TRBD2. V gave up 10 bases and J gave up 1 base; unmatched junction bases: 5. CDR1 is MNHNY and CDR2 is SVGAGI in the germline V gene (reference sequence). The length of the CDR3 is 14 residues. This chain's CDR3 is CANSLAENTGELFF. The CDR3 DNA is TGTGCCAACTCACTAGCGGAGAACACCGGGGAGCTGTTTTTT.

This rearrangement joins TRBV27 to TRBJ2-7, with D perhaps matching TRBD2 (6 bases). The V gene's germline CDR1 is MNHEY and CDR2 SMNVEV (reference sequence). The germline V and J ends were trimmed by 5 bases and 0 bases, with 14 bases remaining between them. The CDR3 has 15 residues. CDR3 amino acids: CASSRDGGSSYEQYF. The CDR3 DNA reads as TGTGCCAGCAGTAGGGACGGGGGAAGCTCCTACGAGCAGTACTTC.

The genes are TRBV7-2 and TRBJ1-2; a possible D gene is TRBD1 (6 bases). Trimming pared 5 bases from V and 6 bases from J, leaving 13 bases between. This CDR3 is built from 13 residues. Germline CDR1 reads SGHTA; CDR2 reads FQGNSA. The CDR3 is CASSPEGGHGYTF. CDR3 nucleotides: TGTGCCAGCAGCCCAGAGGGGGGGCATGGCTACACCTTC.